The 29 T cell receptor beta chains presented below share a single source sample, sequenced in a study of blood T cell repertoires in COVID-19. TCRdb's table, derived via immunoSEQ multiplex PCR, lists solely in-frame clones and lacks some. There are some 150,000 clones in the sample; about 79% occur only once, and around 10% lies in the top ten. The specimen sequenced was PBMCs or T cells enriched from blood (not recorded which). The receptors originated from a man between 50 and 59 years old who had recovered from COVID-19.

The chain is built from TRBV7-6 and TRBJ1-1, with D maybe TRBD1 (6 bases). Germline V lookup: CDR1 SGHVS, CDR2 FNYEAQ. The length of the CDR3 is 16 residues. The V gene lost 2 bases and the J gene lost 4 bases, with 17 bases spanning the gap. This chain's CDR3 is CASSLRSAGAGTEAFF. CDR3 coding DNA: TGTGCCAGCAGCTTAAGATCGGCAGGGGCCGGCACTGAAGCTTTCTTT.

The genes are TRBV7-2 and TRBJ2-7; the D gene is possibly TRBD1 (6 bases). V was cut by 3 bases and J by 0 bases, with 12 bases left in between. The CDR3 consists of 15 residues. The V gene's germline CDR1 is SGHTA and CDR2 FQGNSA. The DNA of the CDR3 is TGTGCCAGCAGCTTCGGACGAGGGGGCTCCTACGAGCAGTACTTC. Encoded protein: CASSFGRGGSYEQYF.

The V gene is TRBV18, the J gene TRBJ1-6; TRBD1 aligns across 10 bases. CDR3 length equals 15 residues. Per germline, CDR1 KGHSH and CDR2 LQKENI. The J segment lost 10 bases and the V segment lost 3 bases, leaving 6 bases of the junction unmatched. For the CDR3, the DNA is TGTGCCAGCTCACCCGGGACAGGGGTGAGCTCACCCCTCCACTTT. Translation: CASSPGTGVSSPLHF.

This clone was seen a few times. The chain employs TRBV4-3 and TRBJ1-5; 8 nucleotides line up with TRBD1. In germline, CDR1 is LGHNA, CDR2 YSLEER. The CDR3 totals 15 residues. J was trimmed by 5 bases and V by 2 bases; bases with no gene match: 5. The CDR3 is CASSQQTGDDQPQHF. The CDR3 DNA sequence: TGCGCCAGCAGCCAACAGACAGGGGACGATCAGCCCCAGCATTTT.

This clone appeared a few times. The J gene is TRBJ2-7, the V gene TRBV7-2, with 10 bases that match TRBD1. Germline CDR1 is SGHTA and CDR2 is FQGNSA. Trimming cost V 0 bases and J 2 bases; bases outside gene matches: 7. The CDR3 is 17 residues long. DNA of the CDR3: TGTGCCAGCAGCTTAGCAACAACCGGGACAGGGGCCTACGAGCAGTACTTC. Residues: CASSLATTGTGAYEQYF.

The CDR3 loop is CASSDPGTSGSAEQFF. In DNA, the CDR3 is TGCGCCAGCAGTGACCCCGGGACTAGCGGGAGTGCTGAGCAGTTCTTC. The chain combines TRBV10-2 with TRBJ2-1, with 14 bases aligning to TRBD2. V lost 3 bases and J lost 9; bases outside the gene matches: 7. The germline V gene has CDR1 WSHSY and CDR2 SAAADI. The CDR3 is made up of 16 amino acids.

This chain uses TRBV28 with TRBJ1-1; TRBD1 might be the D (5 bases). CDR1 and CDR2 (germline): MDHEN, SYDVKM. Trimming shortened V by 6 bases and J by 0 bases, and 17 bases separated the two germline ends. CDR3 length equals 16 residues. The DNA for the CDR3 is TGTGCCAGCAGAGATGCGGGGCAGGTTATGAACACTGAAGCTTTCTTT. Translation gives CASRDAGQVMNTEAFF.

This clone has more than one count but fewer than ten. This sequence joins TRBV30 and TRBJ1-4, with 7 bases lining up with TRBD1. CDR1 GTSNPN and CDR2 SVGIG come from the germline V gene (reference sequence). The CDR3 extends over 12 amino acids. The J segment lost 7 bases and the V segment lost 7 bases, leaving 6 bases of the junction unmatched. For the CDR3, the DNA is TGTGCCTTCCAGGGGGGCACTGAAAAACTGTTTTTT. This sequence encodes CAFQGGTEKLFF.

This chain joins TRBV5-6 and TRBJ1-2, with TRBD1 identical over 8 bases. The CDR3 spans 14 residues. V lost 0 bases and J lost 8; bases outside the gene matches: 6. Germline V gene lookup returns CDR1 SGHDT and CDR2 YYEEEE. CDR3 amino acids: CASSLGDRGRGYTF. The CDR3 nucleotides read TGTGCCAGCAGCTTGGGAGACAGGGGTCGCGGCTACACCTTC.

This clone came up once. The V call is TRBV10-3, the J call TRBJ2-7; 12 bases agree with TRBD2. This CDR3 has 14 amino acids. Trimming cost V 7 bases and J 2 bases; bases outside gene matches: 3. Looked up from germline, CDR1 is ENHRY and CDR2 is SYGVKD. The chain's CDR3 is CAIMTSGGPYEQYF. The DNA for the CDR3 is TGTGCCATCATGACTAGCGGGGGCCCCTACGAGCAGTACTTC.

V is TRBV10-1 and J is TRBJ1-1, with 7 bases identical to TRBD1. Germline-derived CDR1 and CDR2 are WNHNN and SYGVQD (reference sequence). The CDR3 length is 13 residues. The V and J ends lost 9 bases and 1 base, in that order; junction bases with no gene match: 5. The CDR3 bases are TGCGCCAGTTCGGGACAGCCGAACACTGAAGCTTTCTTT. Protein sequence: CASSGQPNTEAFF.

CDR3 bases: TGCGCCAGCAGTGAGAGGGCGCGGGATTCACCCCTCCACTTT. Translation: CASSERARDSPLHF. This sequence joins TRBV10-2 and TRBJ1-6; D call uncertain. CDR1 is WSHSY, CDR2 SAAADI, per germline. This CDR3 region has 14 residues. The V end lost 2 bases, the J end lost 8 bases, and 10 bases lay between the germline ends.

Concerning this clone: The junction does not match germline at one end; this may be a read error. V gene TRBV24-1 combines with J gene TRBJ1-5; D is undetermined. This CDR3 is built from 14 residues. Germline V gives CDR1 KGHDR, CDR2 SFDVKD. In DNA, the CDR3 is TGTGCCACCGGTGACAACTCTAGCAATCAGCCCCAGCATTTT. Protein sequence: CATGDNSSNQPQHF.

The table lists this clone with a count of one. The chain has TRBV11-1 and TRBJ2-7, with 14 bases matching TRBD2. J was trimmed by 5 bases and V by 6 bases; bases with no gene match: 6. CDR3 length: 15 residues. Germline loops: CDR1 SGHAT, CDR2 FQDESV (reference sequence). The CDR3 DNA reads as TGTGCCAGCAGAAGACTGACTAGCGGGGGGGACGAGCAGTACTTC. Translating it yields CASRRLTSGGDEQYF.

Comments on this clone: Relative to the germline gene, one junction end is altered; a read error may explain this. The chain has TRBV7-7 and TRBJ2-3; a possible D gene is TRBD1 (6 bases). The germline V gene encodes CDR1 SSHAT and CDR2 FNYEAQ (reference sequence). The CDR3 spans 16 residues. In DNA form, the CDR3 reads TGTGCTAGCAGCTTACCCCCGGGACAACGCACAGATACGCAGTATTTT. Translation gives CASSLPPGQRTDTQYF. The full variable domain, its missing parts supplied by reference TRBV7-7 and TRBJ2-3, is GAGVSQSPRYKVTKRGQDVTLRCDPISSHATLYWYQQALGQGPEFLTYFNYEAQPDKSGLPSDRFSAERPEGSISTLTIQRTEQRDSAMYRCASSLPPGQRTDTQYFGPGTRLTVL.

V usage is TRBV2 and J usage is TRBJ2-5; TRBD1 matches at 11 bases. Unmatched junction bases numbered 8, after V lost 6 bases and J lost 2 bases. Germline V gene sequence: CDR1 SNHLY, CDR2 FYNNEI. This CDR3 spans 16 amino acids. CDR3 bases: TGTGCCAGCAGATTCCGGACAGGGGGCGATCAAGAGACCCAGTACTTC. Translated: CASRFRTGGDQETQYF.

The chain recombines TRBV2 with TRBJ1-6; D is unclear. Germline CDR1 and CDR2: SNHLY and FYNNEI. V was pared by 4 bases and J by 8 bases, with 9 bases between. This CDR3 contains 13 residues. CDR3 nucleotides: TGTGCCAGCAGTGGGAGTCGTGATTCACCCCTCCACTTT. This sequence encodes CASSGSRDSPLHF.

The chain employs TRBV2 and TRBJ1-1; D possibly corresponds to TRBD1 (6 bases). Germline V lookup: CDR1 SNHLY, CDR2 FYNNEI. V was shortened by 5 bases and J by 1 base, with 11 bases between the two germline ends. The CDR3 runs 14 residues. Written as DNA, the CDR3 is TGTGCCAGCAGTAAGGACAGCCCGAACACTGAAGCTTTCTTT. Translated, it gives CASSKDSPNTEAFF.

V usage is TRBV7-3 and J usage is TRBJ2-5; unclear D gene. CDR1 SGHTA and CDR2 FQGTGA come from the germline V gene. V lost 5 bases and J lost 2, with 3 bases in between. CDR3 length equals 11 residues. The CDR3 DNA reads as TGTGCCAGCAGCCGGCAAGAGACCCAGTACTTC. Its translation is CASSRQETQYF.

The chain uses TRBV6-1 and TRBJ1-6, with D unresolved. This CDR3 contains 16 residues. Germline lookup yields CDR1 MNHNS and CDR2 SASEGT. The V and J ends lost 2 bases and 6 bases respectively, with 14 bases between them. Here the CDR3 DNA reads TGTGCCAGCAGTGAATGGTCCCTGGAGGGTAATTCACCCCTCCACTTT. Translation gives CASSEWSLEGNSPLHF.

The chain links TRBV3-1 (or the pseudogene TRBV3-2) to TRBJ2-3, with 8 positions matching TRBD2. The V segment lost 5 bases and the J segment 4 bases; nucleotides outside the gene matches: 2. The CDR3 covers 13 residues. Per the germline V gene, CDR1 is LGHDT and CDR2 is YNNKEL (reference sequence). The CDR3 loop reads CASSTGLADTQYF. CDR3 coding DNA: TGTGCCAGCAGCACGGGACTAGCAGATACGCAGTATTTT.

This chain connects TRBV3-1 (or the pseudogene TRBV3-2) to TRBJ2-7; D remains ambiguous. There are 14 residues in the CDR3. Germline V gene lookup returns CDR1 LGHDT and CDR2 YNNKEL (reference sequence). Trimming left V 0 bases short and J 4 bases short, with 10 bases between. The DNA of the CDR3 is TGTGCCAGCAGCCAAGATCTGCGGCGGTACGAGCAGTACTTC. Its translation is CASSQDLRRYEQYF.

The chain couples TRBV7-6 to TRBJ2-2, with 9 bases matching TRBD2. Germline CDR1 SGHVS, CDR2 FNYEAQ. This CDR3 region has 17 residues. J lost 0 bases, V lost 2 bases, and 4 bases had no gene match. The CDR3 DNA follows: TGTGCCAGCAGCTTAAGGCTAGCGGGATCGAACACCGGGGAGCTGTTTTTT. Its translation is CASSLRLAGSNTGELFF.

The V call is TRBV28, the J call TRBJ2-3; 9 positions match TRBD2. Germline loops: CDR1 MDHEN, CDR2 SYDVKM. There are 15 residues in the CDR3. V lost 7 bases, J lost 7 bases, and 12 bases stayed unmatched. The CDR3 region is CASNSYSGGSNTQYF. The CDR3 DNA reads TGTGCCAGCAATTCATATAGCGGGGGTTCAAATACGCAGTATTTT.

The V gene is TRBV9, the J gene TRBJ2-5; 10 bases agree with TRBD1. J gave up 5 bases and V 4 bases, and 11 bases lay outside the gene matches. Germline V gives CDR1 SGDLS, CDR2 YYNGEE. The CDR3 consists of 16 residues. DNA for the CDR3: TGTGCCAGCAGCACCGGGACAGGGGCGCCCGGGGAGACCCAGTACTTC. Its translation: CASSTGTGAPGETQYF.

The V gene is TRBV5-1, the J gene TRBJ1-4; 12 bases match TRBD1. Germline-derived CDR1 and CDR2 are SGHRS and YFSETQ. This CDR3 has 15 amino acids. V was clipped by 5 bases and J by 8 bases; unmatched bases: 7. Here the CDR3 reads CASRASGTGGEKLFF. For the CDR3, the DNA is TGCGCCAGCAGGGCGTCCGGGACAGGGGGCGAAAAACTGTTTTTT.

The rearrangement joins TRBV7-9 to TRBJ2-7, with D maybe TRBD1 (6 bases). In germline, CDR1 is SEHNR, CDR2 FQNEAQ (reference sequence). This CDR3 is 12 amino acids long. Trimming shortened V by 4 bases and J by 6 bases, and 10 bases separated the two germline ends. CDR3 sequence (DNA): TGTGCCAGCAGCTCACAGGGATCCGAGCAGTACTTC. It specifies CASSSQGSEQYF. Drawing the rest from reference TRBV7-9 and TRBJ2-7, the complete variable domain is DTGVSQNPRHKITKRGQNVTFRCDPISEHNRLYWYRQTLGQGPEFLTYFQNEAQLEKSRLLSDRFSAERPKGSFSTLEIQRTEQGDSAMYLCASSSQGSEQYFGPGTRLTVT.

This clone was seen once. The chain combines TRBV4-1 with TRBJ1-5; 11 bases agree with TRBD1. Germline V CDR1 and CDR2: MGHRA, YSYEKL. CDR3 size: 18 residues. The V and J ends lost 4 bases and 0 bases, in that order; junction bases with no gene match: 8. DNA for the CDR3: TGCGCCAGCAGCCCGAGGGGACAGGGGGGGATTAGCAATCAGCCCCAGCATTTT. Its translation is CASSPRGQGGISNQPQHF.

The CDR3 DNA is TGTGCCAGCAGCTTCCTAGCAACAGATACGCAGTATTTT. This gives the protein CASSFLATDTQYF. The chain joins TRBV5-4 to TRBJ2-3; TRBD2 is a possible D gene (5 bases). Germline values: CDR1 SGHNT, CDR2 YYREEE (reference sequence). The V end lost 2 bases, the J end lost 3 bases, and 7 bases lay between the germline ends. The CDR3 contains 13 residues.